Shown below are 26 T cell receptor beta chains from a single sample sequenced in a study of beta chain features in type 1 diabetes. General study findings and limits: Shorter TCRB CDR3s, moderately but significantly so, were found in Type 1 diabetes patients in all four CD4+ subsets.

What was sequenced were expressed TCRB transcripts, since all of the isolated RNA had been reverse transcribed. Measured with immunoSEQ multiplex PCR; TCRdb has only the in-frame clones, and not every one. The repertoire includes hundreds of thousands of clones, over 12% of them detected once, and 0.035% to 0.04% sits in the top ten. The antigens these receptors bind are not known. Source material: naive CD4+ T cells from blood. The receptors stem from a man younger than 35 with type 1 diabetes.

The V call is TRBV27, the J call TRBJ2-1; TRBD1 aligns across 8 bases. CDR1 and CDR2 (germline): MNHEY, SMNVEV (reference sequence). With V trimmed by 5 bases and J by 0 bases, 6 bases remained unmatched. The CDR3 covers 16 residues. The CDR3, as DNA: TGTGCCAGCAGTACCCAGGGGGCTAGCTCCTACAATGAGCAGTTCTTC. Translated, it gives CASSTQGASSYNEQFF.

This clone was counted between two and nine times. The chain couples TRBV30 to TRBJ1-1; 8 bases match TRBD1. CDR1 and CDR2 (germline): GTSNPN, SVGIG (reference sequence). The junction had 6 bases not matched to a gene; V was cut back by 3 bases and J by 6 bases. The CDR3 totals 13 residues. This chain's CDR3 is CAWSTLQGAEAFF. Written as DNA, the CDR3 is TGTGCCTGGAGCACCTTACAGGGGGCTGAAGCTTTCTTT.

This clone was observed a few times. This chain links TRBV29-1 with TRBJ2-7, with 7 positions matching TRBD1. Germline-derived CDR1 and CDR2 are SQVTM and ANQGSEA. The CDR3 is 12 residues long. V shed 4 bases and J 5 bases; nucleotides not matched to a gene: 5. CDR3 amino acids: CSVGQGSDEQYF. CDR3 DNA: TGCAGCGTTGGACAGGGATCGGACGAGCAGTACTTC.

The rearrangement links TRBV29-1 to TRBJ1-1; 9 nucleotides match TRBD1. V shed 8 bases and J 11 bases; nucleotides not matched to a gene: 12. Per germline, CDR1 SQVTM and CDR2 ANQGSEA. The CDR3 is 12 amino acids. The CDR3 sequence: CSTHRGDREAFF. In DNA form, the CDR3 reads TGCAGCACCCATCGGGGGGACAGGGAGGCTTTCTTT.

This chain links TRBV18 with TRBJ2-2, with TRBD2 matching 9 bases. The CDR3 runs to 16 residues. The V gene end was trimmed by 3 bases and the J gene end by 1 base; junction bases not matched to a gene: 3. The germline CDR1 and CDR2 sequences are KGHSH and LQKENI. CDR3 sequence: CASSPLLAGNTGELFF. The CDR3 DNA follows: TGTGCCAGCTCACCCTTACTAGCGGGGAACACCGGGGAGCTGTTTTTT.

This clone was picked up a small number of times. This chain links TRBV30 with TRBJ1-1, with D tentatively TRBD1 (5 bases). The CDR3 contains 15 residues. V was cut by 3 bases and J by 1 base, with 15 bases left in between. Germline CDR1 GTSNPN, CDR2 SVGIG (reference sequence). In nucleotides, the CDR3 is TGTGCCTGGAGCGGAAGTCCTACAGGGAACACTGAAGCTTTCTTT. Amino acid sequence: CAWSGSPTGNTEAFF.

The chain carries TRBV20-1 and TRBJ2-3; D gene ambiguous. Germline V CDR1 and CDR2: DFQATT, SNEGSKA (reference sequence). The CDR3 has 11 residues. V was shortened by 0 bases and J by 6 bases, with 4 bases between the two germline ends. CDR3 nucleotides: TGCAGTGCTAGAGAGGGGGATACGCAGTATTTT. Protein sequence: CSAREGDTQYF.

There are a few counts of this clone. V gene TRBV30 combines with J gene TRBJ1-3; 10 positions agree with TRBD1. CDR1 and CDR2 (germline): GTSNPN, SVGIG (reference sequence). This CDR3 region has 16 residues. V dropped 3 bases and J dropped 4; count of bases not matched to a gene: 9. The CDR3 loop reads CAWSVGRTGGGNTIYF. The CDR3 DNA is TGTGCCTGGAGCGTGGGACGGACAGGGGGAGGAAACACCATATATTTT. The complete variable domain, with remaining parts taken from reference TRBV30 and TRBJ1-3, reads SQTIHQWPATLVQPVGSPLSLECTVEGTSNPNLYWYRQAAGRGLQLLFYSVGIGQISSEVPQNLSASRPQDRQFILSSKKLLLSDSGFYLCAWSVGRTGGGNTIYFGEGSWLTVV.

This clone was recorded a few times. The gene calls are TRBV7-2 and TRBJ2-1, with D tentatively TRBD1 or TRBD2 (5 bases each). The CDR3 contains 17 residues. Germline V CDR1 and CDR2: SGHTA, FQGNSA. The V end lost 3 bases, the J end lost 6 bases, and 21 bases lay between the germline ends. CDR3 nucleotide sequence: TGTGCCAGCAGCTTGGCCGGGACCCGACTGAGGGCCAATGAGCAGTTCTTC. This translates into CASSLAGTRLRANEQFF.

This clone was seen only a few times. The J gene is TRBJ1-4, the V gene TRBV25-1; no definite D call. CDR1 and CDR2 (germline): MGHDK, SYGVNS. This CDR3 contains 15 residues. Trimming cost V 3 bases and J 7 bases, with 15 bases left between them. This CDR3 reads CASSEDRTASEKLFF. The CDR3 DNA reads as TGTGCCAGCAGTGAGGACCGAACTGCGAGTGAAAAACTGTTTTTT.

The chain joins TRBV6-9 to TRBJ2-3; weak D call: TRBD1 (5 bases). The CDR3 contains 15 residues. CDR1 and CDR2 (germline): MNHGY, SVAAGI. V lost 7 bases and J 3 bases, leaving 17 bases between the germline ends. CDR3 nucleotides: TGTGCCAGCACCGAAGTAGGGGCCGGGACAGATACGCAGTATTTT. It specifies CASTEVGAGTDTQYF.

The chain uses TRBV11-3 and TRBJ2-3, with TRBD2 as a possible D gene (6 bases). V was cut by 3 bases and J by 0 bases, with 13 bases left in between. The CDR3 runs 16 residues. The germline gives CDR1 SGHNT, CDR2 YENEEA. CDR3 sequence reads: CASSLGIGGSTDTQYF. DNA for the CDR3: TGTGCCAGCAGCTTGGGAATTGGGGGGAGCACAGATACGCAGTATTTT.

Here the CDR3 DNA reads TGTGCCAGCAGGGCCGGGACTCTGTACCAAGAGACCCAGTACTTC. Its protein product is CASRAGTLYQETQYF. The V gene is TRBV28, the J gene TRBJ2-5, with D perhaps TRBD2 (6 bases). The germline V gene encodes CDR1 MDHEN and CDR2 SYDVKM. Trimming took off 6 bases at V and 0 bases at J, with 14 bases between the two ends. This CDR3 is 15 amino acids long.

This clone was observed a few times. J is TRBJ2-5 and V is TRBV10-3; 10 nucleotides align to TRBD1. Looked up from germline, CDR1 is ENHRY and CDR2 is SYGVKD. The CDR3 spans 15 residues. V trimming: 3 bases; J trimming: 5 bases; junction bases outside the gene matches: 6. The CDR3 here is CAISEQTGGRETQYF. CDR3 nucleotides: TGTGCCATCAGTGAACAGACAGGGGGCAGGGAGACCCAGTACTTC.

The chain combines TRBV30 with TRBJ2-5; weak D call: TRBD1 (5 bases). Germline CDR1 reads GTSNPN; CDR2 reads SVGIG (reference sequence). CDR3 length: 15 amino acids. V was clipped by 0 bases and J by 5 bases, with 16 bases between them. The CDR3 here is CAWSVQVRSGETQYF. CDR3 bases: TGTGCCTGGAGTGTACAGGTCAGGTCGGGCGAGACCCAGTACTTC.

This clone was counted a few times. The CDR3 is CASSTPGTGAYEQYF. The DNA for the CDR3 is TGTGCCAGCAGCACCCCCGGGACAGGGGCCTACGAGCAGTACTTC. The chain couples TRBV7-9 to TRBJ2-7; TRBD1 matches 10 bases. The CDR3 sequence is 15 residues long. Germline V gives CDR1 SEHNR, CDR2 FQNEAQ (reference sequence). With 5 bases clipped from V and 2 bases from J, the junction kept 6 bases outside the gene matches.

The chain links TRBV29-1 to TRBJ2-2; 8 bases line up with TRBD1. The CDR3 has 19 residues. J gave up 4 bases and V 6 bases, and 22 bases lay outside the gene matches. From germline, CDR1 is SQVTM and CDR2 ANQGSEA. The CDR3 DNA follows: TGCAGCGTAGCCAAGGGATGGGGACAGGTGGCGGTGGGCACCGGGGAGCTGTTTTTT. Its translation: CSVAKGWGQVAVGTGELFF.

This rearrangement joins TRBV29-1 to TRBJ1-2; TRBD1 matches 8 bases. Germline-derived CDR1 and CDR2 are SQVTM and ANQGSEA. CDR3 length equals 13 residues. V was pared by 6 bases and J by 7 bases, with 10 bases of the junction left unmatched. The CDR3 bases are TGCAGCGTGGGATTCGGGACAGGCAGTGGCTACACCTTC. It is translated as CSVGFGTGSGYTF.

The chain combines TRBV7-3 with TRBJ2-6; 11 bases fit TRBD1. The CDR3 loop spans 17 amino acids. Unmatched junction bases numbered 4, after V lost 4 bases and J lost 2 bases. CDR1 is SGHTA and CDR2 is FQGTGA in the germline V gene. The CDR3 sequence: CASSWTGGRTGANVLTF. The CDR3 nucleotides are TGTGCCAGCAGCTGGACAGGGGGCAGGACTGGGGCCAACGTCCTGACTTTC.

V gene TRBV18 combines with J gene TRBJ2-5; D possibly matches TRBD1 or TRBD2 (5 bases each). Germline V CDR1 and CDR2: KGHSH, LQKENI. This CDR3 is built from 14 residues. V lost 4 bases and J lost 2, with 11 bases in between. The CDR3 loop is CASSLGTPQETQYF. CDR3 DNA: TGTGCCAGCTCACTGGGGACGCCACAAGAGACCCAGTACTTC.

This clone was seen more than once but under ten times. The CDR3 DNA follows: TGCAGCGTTGAAAACACGGGGAGGTACCAAGAGACCCAGTACTTC. Translated, it gives CSVENTGRYQETQYF. The J gene is TRBJ2-5, the V gene TRBV29-1, with D tentatively TRBD2 (6 bases). This CDR3 has 15 amino acids. Germline lookup yields CDR1 SQVTM and CDR2 ANQGSEA. Trimming removed 2 bases at V and 0 bases at J, with 13 bases between. The complete variable domain, with remaining parts taken from reference TRBV29-1 and TRBJ2-5, reads SAVISQKPSRDICQRGTSLTIQCQVDSQVTMMFWYRQQPGQSLTLIATANQGSEATYESGFVIDKFPISRPNLTFSTLTVSNMSPEDSSIYLCSVENTGRYQETQYFGPGTRLLVL.

The chain recombines TRBV18 with TRBJ2-1, with D possibly matching TRBD2 (5 bases). This CDR3 has 16 amino acids. In germline, CDR1 is KGHSH, CDR2 LQKENI. Deletions cut 4 bases from V and 4 bases from J, with 17 bases between. The CDR3 DNA reads as TGTGCCAGCTCACAATCCTTCGGAGCGGATTACAATGAGCAGTTCTTC. Protein product: CASSQSFGADYNEQFF.

CDR3 loop: CASSATGPYEQYF. The CDR3 nucleotides read TGTGCCAGCAGTGCGACAGGACCCTACGAGCAGTACTTC. The chain carries TRBV25-1 and TRBJ2-7, with D possibly being TRBD1 (6 bases). Germline V gene data show CDR1 as MGHDK and CDR2 as SYGVNS. The CDR3 has 13 residues. Between the trimmed V and J ends, which lost 4 bases and 2 bases, there was a span of 9 bases.

This clone was detected only a few times. This chain joins TRBV28 and TRBJ2-2, with TRBD2 matching 9 bases. This CDR3 is 15 amino acids long. V lost 2 bases and J lost 5; bases outside the gene matches: 3. Germline V gene lookup returns CDR1 MDHEN and CDR2 SYDVKM. CDR3 coding DNA: TGTGCCAGCAGTTTAGCGGGGGGGCCAACCGGGGAGCTGTTTTTT. Translating it yields CASSLAGGPTGELFF.

The chain employs TRBV28 and TRBJ1-2; 9 positions match TRBD1. Trimming removed 7 bases from V and 7 bases from J; junction bases left unmatched: 10. The CDR3 consists of 14 residues. Germline values: CDR1 MDHEN, CDR2 SYDVKM. The CDR3 protein is CASTSGTGLFGYTF. CDR3 in DNA: TGTGCCAGCACCTCGGGGACAGGGTTGTTTGGCTACACCTTC.

V gene TRBV14 combines with J gene TRBJ2-7, with D tentatively TRBD1 or TRBD2 (6 bases each). The CDR3 loop spans 13 amino acids. Trimming shortened V by 1 base and J by 6 bases, and 10 bases separated the two germline ends. CDR1 is SGHDN and CDR2 is FVKESK in the germline V gene. The CDR3 sequence is CASSQVGGLEQYF. CDR3 sequence (DNA): TGTGCCAGCAGCCAAGTTGGGGGGCTCGAGCAGTACTTC. The variable domain in full, completed from reference TRBV14 and TRBJ2-7, reads EAGVTQFPSHSVIEKGQTVTLRCDPISGHDNLYWYRRVMGKEIKFLLHFVKESKQDESGMPNNRFLAERTGGTYSTLKVQPAELEDSGVYFCASSQVGGLEQYFGPGTRLTVT.